This TCR beta chain was captured by sequencing in a study of control samples from healthy donors and cancer patients (TCRdb year 2020). The receptor library was made with the immunoSEQ multiplex PCR assay. Entries here come from immuneACCESS through TCRdb and include only in-frame sequences with V and J called. Some clones fail to appear in such tables; in the studies checked, an unresolved V gene covers under half of the shortfall, and the cause of the remainder is unknown. Across this sample there are about 130,000 clones, with roughly 90% seen only once. The top ten clones comprise about 2.5% of the sample. As concerns this clone: Its target antigen remains unknown. Per-base qualities were not stored, and no clone one base away is much larger.

The sequence came from a man aged 35-49 years in good health. Specimen: blood.

The CDR3 region: CSVEHPGNTIYF. The nucleotide sequence is TGCAGCGTTGAACACCCTGGAAACACCATATATTTT. Recombination connected TRBV29-1 to TRBJ1-3, with the D gene uncertain. The germline V gene provides CDR1 SQVTM and CDR2 ANQGSEA. V loses 2 bases of germline sequence and J loses 2 bases, and the interval between the two ends is 4 bases. The CDR3 contains 12 residues, cysteine and phenylalanine counted. Just CDR3 DNA is preserved here, 36 bases in frame from base 1.